This entry is about one T cell receptor (beta chain). Its antigen is as yet unknown. TCRdb used MiXCR to reprocess the RACE reads, holding one entry per CDR3 protein. In the table there are more than 150,000 distinct CDR3 sequences, around 15% of which are singletons. This sample's time point: patch test 1, 2 weeks after DPC sensitization. The treatment is: therapeutic diphenylcyclopropenone sensitization with weekly scalp DPC. The entry originates in a study of human T cells and chemical hapten exposure. Turning to the study itself: Patch tests of 0.01% DPC on the upper back were read at 6 days. Broader study findings: Unchanged with DPC sensitization were TCRs above 1 in 1000 frequency.

Germline values: CDR1 SGHTA, CDR2 FQGNSA. The CDR3 contains 13 residues. The V and J ends lost 3 bases and 7 bases respectively, with 11 bases between them. The TCR originated in a woman aged 25 to 45 with alopecia areata. Some clones in this sample may be carry-over from other donors' samples. J is TRBJ2-3 and V is TRBV7-2; TRBD1 might be the D (5 bases). The material was whole blood, obtained in connection with sensitization to the hapten diphenylcyclopropenone (DPC). The CDR3: CASSFPGQNTQYF. The CDR3 DNA reads TGTGCCAGCAGCTTCCCAGGGCAAAATACGCAGTATTTT.